In its sample, the clone carrying this T cell receptor beta chain was seen many times. Its antigen is currently unknown. The junction differs from germline at one of its ends, possibly a read error. The length of the CDR3 is 15 residues. Germline V gene data show CDR1 as SNHLY and CDR2 as FYNNEI. The authors built TCR beta libraries using iRepertoire HTBI primers and Arm-PCR of CDR3 regions. TCRdb recomputed calls from the multiplex PCR reads with MiXCR, one row per CDR3 protein. The table includes approximately 470,000 distinct CDR3 sequences, around 20% detected once. The time point: persistent/refractory GD, antithyroid drugs over 5 years with positive TRAb. Extracted PBMC RNA gave rise to the TCR library. The sample originates from a study of regulatory T cells in long-lasting Graves disease. General study results and limits: A limited number of samples was an acknowledged limitation.

The source is a female donor with Graves disease. This chain uses TRBV2 with TRBJ2-7; TRBD2 matches 12 bases. The material sequenced was peripheral blood mononuclear cells (PBMCs), taken when the disease was refractory, from a patient treated with antithyroid drugs. The CDR3 DNA reads TGTGCCAGCAGAGAAGGACTAGCGGGATTGGTCGAGCAGTACTTC. It specifies CASREGLAGLVEQYF.